The entry below describes one TCR beta chain. Its antigen remains unknown. This record belongs to a study of cytomegalovirus exposure and HLA in healthy donors. Across the study: Most genotyped donors, over 70% of 350 to 500, had Caucasian-associated genetic ancestry. The study, taken as a whole, reports: A later look showed TCR association rates differing by HLA locus, highest for DRB1 and lowest for HLA-C. Most TCR sequences proved rare, with some public TCRs found in many donors.

PCR amplification relied on 60 Vbeta primers (plus 13 Jbeta primers). Sequenced by immunoSEQ multiplex PCR; TCRdb stores in-frame clones only, minus some. The sample carries roughly 100,000 clones, approximately 70% recorded once. Germline V gene data show CDR1 as SGHTS and CDR2 as YDEGEE. V was cut by 0 bases and J by 0 bases, with 7 bases left in between. CDR3 length: 15 amino acids. This clonotype was sampled from a boy under 18 in good health and CMV-seronegative. The J gene is TRBJ2-1, the V gene TRBV5-8; the D gene is possibly TRBD2 (5 bases). Sequencing was carried out using PBMCs. This CDR3 reads CASSLGGISYNEQFF. In nucleotides, the CDR3 is TGTGCCAGCAGCTTGGGAGGGATCTCCTACAATGAGCAGTTCTTC. Drawing the rest from reference TRBV5-8 and TRBJ2-1, the complete variable domain is EAGVTQSPTHLIKTRGQQATLRCSPISGHTSVYWYQQALGLGLQFLLWYDEGEERNRGNFPPRFSGRQFPNYSSELNVNALELEDSALYLCASSLGGISYNEQFFGPGTRLTVL.